This entry describes one T cell receptor (beta chain). CDR1 and CDR2 (germline): SGHTS, YDEGEE. The V and J ends lost 0 bases and 0 bases respectively, with 10 bases between them. The length of the CDR3 is 15 residues. This entry comes from a study of blood T cell repertoires in COVID-19. On the study more broadly: Collection of acute and convalescent COVID-19 samples took place in the United States, Italy and Spain. The analysed material was cDNA or gDNA that came from T cells, B-cell-depleted T cells, or PBMCs.

Per the authors' pipeline: Counts of nucleated cells, estimated from reference gene primer amplification, were obtained. Assay: immunoSEQ multiplex PCR; the TCRdb copy retains only in-frame clones and omits some. Clone size and the V and J calls come from that table; the DNA yielded D and trimming. Altogether 100,000 to 150,000 clones are present, roughly three quarters being singletons, with the ten largest covering under 2.5%. The J gene is TRBJ2-7, the V gene TRBV5-8; D unresolved. The source of this sequence is a woman in her 70s with acute or convalescent COVID-19. Sequencing used peripheral blood. The CDR3 loop reads CASSLGHLPSYEQYF. The CDR3 DNA follows: TGTGCCAGCAGCTTGGGACATCTACCCTCCTACGAGCAGTACTTC.